The clone carrying this TCR beta chain was observed a handful of times. The antigen is not known. The CDR3 has 13 amino acids. The germline V gene encodes CDR1 SGHAT and CDR2 FQNNGV. V gave up 5 bases and J gave up 6 bases; unmatched junction bases: 5. The data derive from a study of beta chain features in type 1 diabetes. Background on the study: Sorted cells examined across all samples numbered about 110,000,000. The study, taken as a whole, reports: People with Type 1 diabetes carried modestly yet significantly shorter TCRB CDR3s in all four CD4+ subsets.

The whole isolated RNA underwent reverse transcription, so sequencing captured expressed TCRB transcripts. Using immunoSEQ multiplex PCR, the repertoire was profiled, and TCRdb retains in-frame clones only, with some absent. The repertoire has around 140,000 clones, approximately 13% of them found once; the top ten carry roughly 1.3%. The V gene is TRBV11-2, the J gene TRBJ2-3, with 7 positions matching TRBD1. The receptor's source is a man younger than 35 with type 1 diabetes. The sample taken for sequencing was central memory CD4+ T cells from blood. CDR3 sequence reads: CASSLQGPDTQYF. The DNA for the CDR3 is TGTGCCAGCAGCCTACAGGGGCCCGATACGCAGTATTTT. Full variable domain (outside the CDR3, taken from reference TRBV11-2 and TRBJ2-3): EAGVAQSPRYKIIEKRQSVAFWCNPISGHATLYWYQQILGQGPKLLIQFQNNGVVDDSQLPKDRFSAERLKGVDSTLKIQPAKLEDSAVYLCASSLQGPDTQYFGPGTRLTVL.